One and the same sample provided the 8 T cell receptor beta chains below, sequenced in a study of CD8+CD57+ T cells in acquired aplastic anemia. The template used for profiling TCR beta VDJ and CDR3 was genomic DNA. Via MiXCR, TCRdb re-called the reads, giving one row per CDR3 protein. The table includes 160,000 or so distinct CDR3 sequences, around half detected once. Whoever was chosen for sequencing had shown CD8+CD57+ cell expansion by flow cytometry. The sample comprised sorted CD4+, CD8+, or CD8+CD57+ T cells (not recorded which) from PBMCs. These receptors were collected from a human donor with aplastic anemia.

The gene calls are TRBV2 and TRBJ1-1, with 7 bases fitting TRBD1. The CDR3 consists of 14 residues. Germline V gene data show CDR1 as SNHLY and CDR2 as FYNNEI. V trimming: 6 bases; J trimming: 6 bases; junction bases outside the gene matches: 10. The CDR3 nucleotides are TGTGCCAGCAGAGGACAGGAGGCAGATCCTGAAGCTTTCTTT. It yields the protein CASRGQEADPEAFF.

This clonotype was found a few times. In DNA, the CDR3 is TGCGCCAGCAGTGAGTCTGGGACAGGGTTCGAGCAGTACTTC. Protein sequence: CASSESGTGFEQYF. The genes are TRBV10-2 and TRBJ2-7, with 9 bases identical to TRBD1. The CDR3 spans 14 residues. Germline CDR1 reads WSHSY; CDR2 reads SAAADI. V shed 0 bases and J 6 bases; nucleotides not matched to a gene: 3.

On this clonotype: Possible read error: a much larger clone is one base away. The conserved closing phenylalanine or tryptophan is absent in this CDR3, likely reflecting a read error. The rearrangement uses TRBV12-5 and TRBJ1-4, with D possibly TRBD1 on 6 matching bases. This CDR3 region has 14 residues. Germline CDR1 and CDR2: LGHNT and FRNRAP. Trimming removed 5 bases from V and 4 bases from J, with 11 bases in between. The CDR3 DNA reads TGTGCTAGTGGTGGGGGACAAGGTAATGAAAAACTGTTTTAT. Translating it yields CASGGGQGNEKLFY.

This chain connects TRBV2 to TRBJ2-5; 9 bases map to TRBD2. From germline, CDR1 is SNHLY and CDR2 FYNNEI. V dropped 5 bases and J dropped 5; count of bases not matched to a gene: 6. The CDR3 totals 14 residues. Here the CDR3 reads CASSRPSGKETQYF. Here the CDR3 DNA reads TGTGCCAGCAGTCGACCTAGCGGGAAGGAGACCCAGTACTTC.

V usage is TRBV20-1 and J usage is TRBJ1-1; 10 nucleotides line up with TRBD1. Germline V gene sequence: CDR1 DFQATT, CDR2 SNEGSKA (reference sequence). CDR3 length: 14 residues. J gave up 1 base and V 5 bases, and 4 bases lay outside the gene matches. CDR3 DNA: TGCAGTGCTCCATGGACAGGGGGGAACACTGAAGCTTTCTTT. Its translation is CSAPWTGGNTEAFF.

This clonotype was seen ten or more times. A single base separates this from a much larger clone, so it may be a read error. The chain combines TRBV7-2 with TRBJ2-3; a possible D gene is TRBD1 (6 bases). Germline CDR1 and CDR2: SGHTA and FQGNSA. The CDR3 is 14 amino acids. The CDR3 here is CASRDRKGTDTRYF. CDR3 coding DNA: TGTGCCAGCAGGGACAGAAAGGGCACAGATACGCGGTATTTT.

J is TRBJ2-5 and V is TRBV2, with 10 positions matching TRBD1. Trimming removed 7 bases from V and 6 bases from J; junction bases left unmatched: 5. This CDR3 has 13 amino acids. Germline V gene data show CDR1 as SNHLY and CDR2 as FYNNEI. CDR3 protein: CASTPTGGQTQYF. CDR3 nucleotides: TGTGCCAGCACTCCGACAGGGGGCCAGACCCAGTACTTC.

V usage is TRBV28 and J usage is TRBJ2-3, with D possibly TRBD2 on 7 matching bases. V was trimmed by 5 bases and J by 9 bases, leaving 9 bases between them. Germline-derived CDR1 and CDR2 are MDHEN and SYDVKM. The CDR3 is 11 residues long. The CDR3 reads CASSRGGTQYF. CDR3 bases: TGTGCCAGCAGTCGCGGGGGCACGCAGTATTTT.